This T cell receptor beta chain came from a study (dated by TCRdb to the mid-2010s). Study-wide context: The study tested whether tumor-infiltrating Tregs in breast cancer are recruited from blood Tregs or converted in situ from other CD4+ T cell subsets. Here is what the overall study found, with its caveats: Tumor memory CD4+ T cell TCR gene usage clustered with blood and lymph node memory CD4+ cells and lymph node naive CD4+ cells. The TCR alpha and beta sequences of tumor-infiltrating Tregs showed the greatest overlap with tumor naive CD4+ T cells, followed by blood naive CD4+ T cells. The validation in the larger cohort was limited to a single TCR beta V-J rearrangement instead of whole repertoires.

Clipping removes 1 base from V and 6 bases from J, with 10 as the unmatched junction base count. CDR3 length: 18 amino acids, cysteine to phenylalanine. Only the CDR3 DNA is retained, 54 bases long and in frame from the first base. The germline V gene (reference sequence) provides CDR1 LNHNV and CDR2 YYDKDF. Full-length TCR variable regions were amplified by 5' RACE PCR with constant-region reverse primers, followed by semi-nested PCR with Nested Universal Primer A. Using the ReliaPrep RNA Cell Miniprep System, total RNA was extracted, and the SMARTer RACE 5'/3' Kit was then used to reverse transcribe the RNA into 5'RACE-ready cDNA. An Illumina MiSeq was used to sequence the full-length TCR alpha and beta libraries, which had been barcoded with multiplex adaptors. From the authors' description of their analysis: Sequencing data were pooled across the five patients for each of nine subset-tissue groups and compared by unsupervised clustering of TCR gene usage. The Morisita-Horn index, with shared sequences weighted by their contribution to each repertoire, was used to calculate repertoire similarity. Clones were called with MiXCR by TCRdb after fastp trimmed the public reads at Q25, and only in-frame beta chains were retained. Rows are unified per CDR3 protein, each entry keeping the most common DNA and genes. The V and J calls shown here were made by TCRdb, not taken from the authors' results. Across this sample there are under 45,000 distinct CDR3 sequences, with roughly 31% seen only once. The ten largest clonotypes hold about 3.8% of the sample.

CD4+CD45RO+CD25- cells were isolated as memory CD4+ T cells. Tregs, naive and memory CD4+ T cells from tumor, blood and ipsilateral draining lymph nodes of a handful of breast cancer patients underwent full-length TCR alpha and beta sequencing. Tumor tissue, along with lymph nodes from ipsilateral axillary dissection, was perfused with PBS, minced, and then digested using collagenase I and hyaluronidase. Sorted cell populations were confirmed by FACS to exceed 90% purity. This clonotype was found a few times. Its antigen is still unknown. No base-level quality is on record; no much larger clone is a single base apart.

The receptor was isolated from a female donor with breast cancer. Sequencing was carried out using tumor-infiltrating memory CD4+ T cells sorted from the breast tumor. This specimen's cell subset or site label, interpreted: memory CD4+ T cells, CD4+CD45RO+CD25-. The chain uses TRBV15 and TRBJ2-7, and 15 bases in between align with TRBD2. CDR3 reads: CATSRGGLAGGFGPEQYF. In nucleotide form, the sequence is TGTGCCACCAGCAGAGGGGGACTAGCGGGAGGATTTGGGCCCGAGCAGTACTTC.